This TCR beta chain was recorded in a study of OX40 agonist ivuxolimab in advanced cancers. Looking at the study overall: Dose-escalation patients were diagnosed with hepatocellular carcinoma, melanoma, renal cell cancer or head and neck cancer. Therapy given before enrollment (anti-PD-1, anti-PD-L1 or anti-CTLA-4) was allowed, and 40% had some. Two cutaneous melanoma patients and one hepatocellular carcinoma patient, three in all, had partial responses.

The germline V gene encodes CDR1 SEHNR and CDR2 FQNEAQ (reference sequence). The CDR3 length is 12 residues. Trimming took 3 bases from V and 8 from J, leaving 8 bases between them. Repertoires were generated with immunoSEQ multiplex PCR, while TCRdb's copy carries only in-frame clones and drops some. The table shows more than 20,000 clones, with over 75% occurring only once. The starting material was CD4+ or CD8+ T cells sorted from blood, obtained in a trial of the OX40 agonist ivuxolimab. The rearrangement joins TRBV7-9 to TRBJ2-1, with D perhaps matching TRBD1 or TRBD2 (6 bases each). This receptor was taken from an adult with an advanced solid tumor such as melanoma, head and neck, liver or kidney cancer. The CDR3, as DNA: TGTGCCAGCAGCTTGAGGGGGGATGAGCAGTTCTTC. It encodes CASSLRGDEQFF.